The rows below give T cell receptor beta chains drawn from one sample of a study of PD-L1 blockade in urothelial cancer. Generated by immunoSEQ multiplex PCR, the TCRdb table keeps only in-frame clones and is missing some. The sample yields some 120,000 clones, approximately 90% seen once. The specimen was PBMCs, collected around atezolizumab (anti-PD-L1) treatment. The receptors were gathered from a man aged 55 to 70 with urothelial cancer. Each CDR3 is given with its conserved first and last residue. A D gene is named only where the DNA matches it firmly. A clone size is listed for some rows: how often the clone was seen (once, few, many), or a class if it is expanded.

J gene	V gene	D gene	clone size	CDR3 protein	CDR3 DNA
TRBJ2-2	TRBV9	TRBD2	few	CASSPGLAANTGELFF	TGTGCCAGCAGCCCCGGACTAGCGGCTAACACCGGGGAGCTGTTTTTT
TRBJ2-3	TRBV7-2	-	-	CASSLALRTDTQYF	TGTGCCAGCAGCTTGGCTCTCCGCACAGATACGCAGTATTTT
TRBJ1-2	TRBV10-3	-	once	CAISEQRGYGYTF	TGTGCCATCAGTGAGCAGAGAGGCTATGGCTACACCTTC
TRBJ2-1	TRBV5-1	-	-	CASSLGQNEQFF	TGCGCCAGCAGCTTGGGACAGAATGAGCAGTTCTTC
TRBJ2-3	TRBV9	TRBD2	-	CASSVALAGSSDTQYF	TGTGCCAGCAGCGTAGCTCTAGCGGGAAGCTCAGATACGCAGTATTTT
TRBJ1-4	TRBV30	-	-	CAWSQVTTNEKLFF	TGTGCCTGGAGTCAGGTTACAACTAATGAAAAACTGTTTTTT
TRBJ2-2	TRBV5-1	TRBD2	-	CASSLASGGNTGELFF	TGCGCCAGCAGCTTGGCTAGCGGGGGTAACACCGGGGAGCTGTTTTTT
TRBJ2-7	TRBV28	TRBD2	-	CASSFSAGVPYEQYF	TGTGCCAGCAGTTTCTCCGCGGGAGTACCCTACGAGCAGTACTTC
TRBJ2-3	TRBV11-2	TRBD2	-	CASSSRLAGGTDTQYF	TGTGCCAGCAGCTCCAGACTAGCGGGGGGCACAGATACGCAGTATTTT
TRBJ1-1	TRBV5-1	-	-	CASSTNSQGNTEAFF	TGCGCCAGCAGCACCAACAGCCAGGGGAACACTGAAGCTTTCTTT
TRBJ2-5	TRBV2	TRBD2	-	CASRTSEETQYF	TGTGCCAGCAGGACTAGCGAGGAGACCCAGTACTTC
TRBJ2-7	TRBV29-1	TRBD2	-	CSVGTSGDEQYF	TGCAGCGTTGGGACTAGCGGGGACGAGCAGTACTTC
TRBJ2-7	TRBV19	-	-	CASSNAAGTPYEQYF	TGTGCCAGTAGCAACGCCGCCGGGACACCCTACGAGCAGTACTTC
TRBJ1-1	TRBV2	-	-	CASTGQLNTEAFF	TGTGCCAGCACTGGACAGTTGAACACTGAAGCTTTCTTT
TRBJ2-2	TRBV7-6	-	-	CASGQQGSGELFF	TGTGCCAGCGGACAACAGGGTTCCGGGGAGCTGTTTTTT
TRBJ1-3	TRBV5-1	-	-	CASSLSGIGGNTIYF	TGCGCCAGCAGCTTGTCCGGGATCGGTGGAAACACCATATATTTT
TRBJ1-1	TRBV7-3	TRBD1	-	CASSLQGEVNTEAFF	TGTGCCAGCAGCCTACAGGGGGAGGTTAACACTGAAGCTTTCTTT
TRBJ2-7	TRBV30	TRBD2	-	CAAGSGTSVYEQYF	TGTGCCGCCGGTTCGGGGACTAGCGTCTACGAGCAGTACTTC
TRBJ1-2	TRBV7-9	-	-	CASSREGRYYGYTF	TGTGCCAGTAGCAGGGAGGGCCGATACTATGGCTACACCTTC
TRBJ2-5	TRBV7-6	TRBD1	once	CASSMGQAGETQYF	TGTGCCAGCAGCATGGGACAGGCCGGAGAGACCCAGTACTTC
TRBJ2-1	TRBV7-2	-	-	CASSPALAVREQFF	TGTGCCAGCAGCCCGGCCTTAGCAGTTCGTGAGCAGTTCTTC